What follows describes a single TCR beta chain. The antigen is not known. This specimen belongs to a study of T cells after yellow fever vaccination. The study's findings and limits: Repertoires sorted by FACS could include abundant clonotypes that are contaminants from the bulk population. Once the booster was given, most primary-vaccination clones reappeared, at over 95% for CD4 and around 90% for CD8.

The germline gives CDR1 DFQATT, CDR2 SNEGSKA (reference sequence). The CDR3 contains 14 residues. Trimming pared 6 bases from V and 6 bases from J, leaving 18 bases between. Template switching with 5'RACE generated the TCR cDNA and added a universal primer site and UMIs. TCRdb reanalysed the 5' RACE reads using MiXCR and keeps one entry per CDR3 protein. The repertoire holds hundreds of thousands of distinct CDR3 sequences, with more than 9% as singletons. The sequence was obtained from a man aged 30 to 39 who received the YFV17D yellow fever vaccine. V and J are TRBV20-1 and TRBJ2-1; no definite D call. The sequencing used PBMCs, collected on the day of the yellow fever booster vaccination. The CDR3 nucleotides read TGCAGTGCCCTCCGCGCCCCCGTCTTCAATGAGCAGTTCTTC. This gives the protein CSALRAPVFNEQFF.